Below are 5 T cell receptor beta chains sequenced from a single sample in a study of blood T cell repertoires in COVID-19. Libraries were prepared by immunoSEQ multiplex PCR; TCRdb keeps only in-frame clonotypes and omits some of them. The sample carries about 120,000 clones, roughly 76% recorded once. The sample taken for sequencing was peripheral blood. These TCRs come from a human donor in a cohort sampled during active COVID-19.

The CDR3 nucleotides read TGTGCCAGCAGTTACCGAACAGGGGTCACTGAAGCTTTCTTT. Translating gives CASSYRTGVTEAFF. This sequence joins TRBV6-5 and TRBJ1-1; 7 bases fit TRBD1. Germline V gene sequence: CDR1 MNHEY, CDR2 SVGAGI. V shed 2 bases, J shed 4 bases, and the junction held 4 bases outside the gene matches. The CDR3 is made up of 14 amino acids.

In its sample, this clone was seen a few times. V is TRBV7-9 and J is TRBJ2-7; maybe TRBD2 (6 bases). Trimming removed 4 bases from V and 5 bases from J, with 6 bases in between. The CDR3 extends over 11 amino acids. Germline CDR1 SEHNR, CDR2 FQNEAQ (reference sequence). The CDR3 DNA reads as TGTGCCAGCAGCTCGGGGGACGAGCAGTACTTC. It is translated as CASSSGDEQYF.

This chain uses TRBV10-1 with TRBJ2-7; TRBD1 agrees at 9 bases. After removal of 4 bases from V and 6 bases from J, the junction contained 10 bases not matched to a gene. The CDR3 runs to 15 residues. Looked up from germline, CDR1 is WNHNN and CDR2 is SYGVQD (reference sequence). CDR3 nucleotides: TGCGCCAGCAGTGGGACCGGGACAGGGTCGGGCGAGCAGTACTTC. This gives the protein CASSGTGTGSGEQYF.

This clone was detected once. V and J are TRBV7-9 and TRBJ1-2; possibly TRBD1 for D (6 bases). This CDR3 is built from 14 residues. The germline CDR1 and CDR2 sequences are SEHNR and FQNEAQ (reference sequence). V was clipped by 4 bases and J by 6 bases, with 15 bases between them. The CDR3 DNA sequence: TGTGCCAGCAGCTCACAGGGTCGTGGCAATGGCTACACCTTC. It is translated as CASSSQGRGNGYTF.

In its sample, this clone was seen a few times. This chain joins TRBV7-9 and TRBJ2-7; TRBD2 matches 7 bases. This CDR3 has 14 amino acids. The germline V gene has CDR1 SEHNR and CDR2 FQNEAQ (reference sequence). V lost 4 bases and J lost 3; bases outside the gene matches: 6. CDR3 DNA sequence: TGTGCCAGCAGCTCTAGCGGAGCCCTCTACGAGCAGTACTTC. Amino acid sequence: CASSSSGALYEQYF.